These 21 T cell receptor beta chains came from one sample sequenced in a study of spatial heterogeneity in lung cancer (dated by TCRdb to the late 2010s). These receptors have no identified antigens. Libraries were constructed by 5' RACE. Instrument on record: NextSeq 500. TCRdb reprocessing: public reads trimmed at Q25 with fastp, clones called with MiXCR, in-frame beta chains kept. Entries that share a CDR3 protein sequence are merged under the most common genes and DNA. The sample table shows 15,000 to 20,000 distinct CDR3 sequences, and roughly 6% are seen once. Of the sample, around 7% is held by the ten largest clones. General findings and caveats noted by the study authors: The tumor nonsynonymous mutation count correlated with the number of expanded intratumoral alpha and beta TCRs.

Taken with the paper, the label for time point translates to: sample taken at primary tumor resection. This specimen was lung tumor tissue, taken at surgery. The receptors originated from a male donor with early-stage non-small cell lung cancer.

This clonotype was found many times. The chain uses TRBV6-2 or TRBV6-3 and TRBJ2-7, with 8 bases fitting TRBD1. The V and J ends lost 7 bases and 1 base, in that order; junction bases with no gene match: 15. The germline V gene encodes CDR1 MNHEY and CDR2 SVGEGT. This CDR3 is 17 amino acids long. The CDR3 nucleotides are TGTGCCAGCAAAAGGGACAGGAACGCCTCACCTTCCTACGAGCAGTACTTC. Residues: CASKRDRNASPSYEQYF.

In this sample, this clonotype turned up many times. The V call is TRBV6-5, the J call TRBJ1-6, with 8 bases lining up with TRBD1. This CDR3 has 16 residues. The trim removed 6 bases at V and 7 bases at J, leaving 11 bases unmatched. The germline gives CDR1 MNHEY, CDR2 SVGAGI. The CDR3 loop is CASSLGTGYKNSPLHF. The CDR3 DNA sequence: TGTGCCAGCAGCCTCGGGACAGGATATAAGAATTCACCCCTCCACTTT.

This clonotype is termed medium-sized. The rearrangement joins TRBV27 to TRBJ2-7; 9 positions agree with TRBD2. The CDR3 runs 15 residues. After removal of 0 bases from V and 2 bases from J, the junction contained 2 bases not matched to a gene. Germline V gene data show CDR1 as MNHEY and CDR2 as SMNVEV (reference sequence). In nucleotides, the CDR3 is TGTGCCAGCAGTTTATCGGGACTAGCAGCCTACGAGCAGTACTTC. Translated, it gives CASSLSGLAAYEQYF.

This clonotype was seen many times. The chain recombines TRBV6-2 or TRBV6-3 with TRBJ1-4; the match to TRBD1 covers 10 bases. The V and J ends lost 7 bases and 6 bases, in that order; junction bases with no gene match: 5. Germline V lookup: CDR1 MNHEY, CDR2 SVGEGT. The CDR3 loop spans 14 amino acids. The CDR3 nucleotides read TGTGCCAGCACCACCGGGACAGGGGATGAAAAACTGTTTTTT. Translating it yields CASTTGTGDEKLFF.

Many counts were recorded for this clonotype. The J gene is TRBJ2-3, the V gene TRBV7-8; 11 bases fit TRBD2. This CDR3 has 16 residues. Germline CDR1 is SGHVS and CDR2 is FQNEAQ. J was trimmed by 4 bases and V by 6 bases; bases with no gene match: 9. Written as DNA, the CDR3 is TGTGCCAGCAGGTCACTAGCGGGAGAAGCGGCAGATACGCAGTATTTT. Encoded protein: CASRSLAGEAADTQYF.

This clonotype came up many times. This rearrangement joins TRBV28 to TRBJ1-4; possible D gene TRBD1, 5 bases. Trimming removed 7 bases from V and 2 bases from J, with 11 bases in between. Germline CDR1 and CDR2: MDHEN and SYDVKM. The CDR3 loop spans 14 amino acids. In nucleotides, the CDR3 is TGTGCCAGCAAGGGGAGGAGGACTAATGAAAAACTGTTTTTT. Amino acids: CASKGRRTNEKLFF.

Ten or more counts support this clonotype. The chain uses TRBV2 and TRBJ2-5, with unresolved D. Trimming stripped 3 bases from V and 4 bases from J, with 9 bases between. This CDR3 region has 13 residues. The germline V gene has CDR1 SNHLY and CDR2 FYNNEI. The CDR3 DNA follows: TGTGCCAGCAGTGACGGGTATCCAGAGACCCAGTACTTC. It is translated as CASSDGYPETQYF.

In its sample, this clonotype was seen many times. V usage is TRBV3-1 and J usage is TRBJ2-7; maybe TRBD1 (6 bases). The CDR3 covers 12 residues. Trimming took off 4 bases at V and 6 bases at J, with 10 bases between the two ends. The germline CDR1 and CDR2 sequences are LGHDT and YNNKEL (reference sequence). The CDR3 sequence: CASSRTGTEQYF. As DNA, the CDR3 is TGTGCCAGCAGCCGAACAGGGACCGAGCAGTACTTC.

In its sample, this clonotype is medium-sized. J is TRBJ2-7 and V is TRBV27; D may be TRBD1 or TRBD2 (6 bases each). The V and J ends lost 3 bases and 7 bases respectively, with 13 bases between them. This CDR3 contains 13 residues. In germline, CDR1 is MNHEY, CDR2 SMNVEV (reference sequence). CDR3 in DNA: TGTGCCAGCAGTTTCGGTAGGGGGGTGGAGCAGTACTTC. It encodes CASSFGRGVEQYF.

To note about this clonotype: With a much larger clone just one base away, this may be a read error. The J gene is TRBJ2-7, the V gene TRBV6-6; D might be TRBD1 (7 bases). V lost 6 bases and J lost 3, with 15 bases in between. The CDR3 is made up of 14 amino acids. The germline V gene has CDR1 MNHNY and CDR2 SVGAGI (reference sequence). CDR3 loop: CASRRRDSHYEQYF. CDR3 in DNA: TGTGCCAGCAGGAGGAGGGACAGCCACTACGAGCAGTACTTC.

This clonotype was recorded at least ten times. The rearrangement joins TRBV6-5 to TRBJ2-7; 9 bases are a match to TRBD2. This CDR3 is 15 amino acids long. The V gene end was trimmed by 6 bases and the J gene end by 6 bases; junction bases not matched to a gene: 12. Germline V gene lookup returns CDR1 MNHEY and CDR2 SVGAGI. CDR3 sequence: CASSRPTAGGGEQYF. In nucleotides, the CDR3 is TGTGCCAGCAGCCGACCGACAGCGGGAGGCGGCGAGCAGTACTTC.

In its sample, this clonotype was seen many times. The chain employs TRBV28 and TRBJ2-5; 8 bases fit TRBD1. Germline V CDR1 and CDR2: MDHEN, SYDVKM. Trimming cost V 7 bases and J 1 base; bases outside gene matches: 2. The CDR3 covers 13 residues. CDR3 protein: CASTTGAQETQYF. The CDR3 region has the DNA TGTGCCAGCACGACAGGGGCCCAAGAGACCCAGTACTTC.

This clonotype was counted ten times or more. The genes are TRBV6-5 and TRBJ2-4, with a tentative D call TRBD2 (5 bases). V was clipped by 6 bases and J by 1 base, with 10 bases between them. The CDR3 is 14 amino acids. Germline loops: CDR1 MNHEY, CDR2 SVGAGI. The CDR3 nucleotides are TGTGCCAGCAGCCCCCCGGGGGCCAAAAACATTCAGTACTTC. Amino acids: CASSPPGAKNIQYF.

This clonotype was observed at least ten times. The chain is built from TRBV3-1 and TRBJ1-6; D remains unclear. The V gene's germline CDR1 is LGHDT and CDR2 YNNKEL (reference sequence). The CDR3 has 14 residues. With 10 bases removed from V and 0 bases from J, the gap between germline ends came to 10 bases. The DNA of the CDR3 is TGTGCCACAGCCGATGGCTCCTATAATTCACCCCTCCACTTT. Translation gives CATADGSYNSPLHF.

This clonotype occurred many times. The rearrangement joins TRBV12-3 or TRBV12-4 to TRBJ1-6; 11 bases map to TRBD1. With V trimmed by 6 bases and J by 7 bases, 5 bases remained unmatched. CDR3 length equals 15 residues. CDR3 sequence: CASRPGQGANSPLHF. In DNA, the CDR3 is TGTGCCAGCAGGCCCGGACAGGGGGCAAATTCACCCCTCCACTTT.

This clonotype came up many times. CDR3 protein: CSARDPGQRTDTQYF. Written as DNA, the CDR3 is TGCAGTGCTAGAGACCCGGGACAGCGCACAGATACGCAGTATTTT. This chain links TRBV20-1 with TRBJ2-3; 7 nucleotides agree with TRBD1. CDR1 is DFQATT and CDR2 is SNEGSKA in the germline V gene (reference sequence). J gave up 1 base and V 0 bases, and 4 bases lay outside the gene matches. The CDR3 spans 15 residues.

This clonotype was seen many times. The chain joins TRBV5-6 to TRBJ1-2; tentatively, D is TRBD1 (6 bases). V lost 4 bases and J lost 4, with 14 bases in between. The V gene's germline CDR1 is SGHDT and CDR2 YYEEEE. This CDR3 comprises 14 residues. The CDR3 loop is CASSPTDSFYGYTF. The CDR3 nucleotides read TGTGCCAGCAGCCCAACGGACAGCTTCTATGGCTACACCTTC.

This clonotype occurred many times. The chain links TRBV3-1 to TRBJ1-1; unclear D gene. The CDR3 spans 13 residues. V was trimmed by 6 bases and J by 1 base, leaving 9 bases between them. CDR1 is LGHDT, CDR2 YNNKEL, per germline (reference sequence). In nucleotides, the CDR3 is TGTGCCAGCAGTTCGACACGGAACACTGAAGCTTTCTTT. Translation gives CASSSTRNTEAFF.

The chain couples TRBV20-1 to TRBJ2-7; weak D call: TRBD2 (7 bases). CDR1 is DFQATT and CDR2 is SNEGSKA in the germline V gene (reference sequence). This CDR3 is built from 14 residues. The germline V and J ends were trimmed by 0 bases and 4 bases, with 13 bases remaining between them. The CDR3 sequence is CSAREIGGRYEQYF. CDR3 DNA: TGCAGTGCTAGAGAAATCGGGGGGCGGTACGAGCAGTACTTC.

In this sample, this clonotype turned up many times. V gene TRBV20-1 combines with J gene TRBJ1-4; 9 bases are a match to TRBD1. This CDR3 spans 13 amino acids. The V and J ends lost 6 bases and 4 bases, in that order; junction bases with no gene match: 3. Germline CDR1 is DFQATT and CDR2 is SNEGSKA (reference sequence). The CDR3 region is CSAKGQGNEKLFF. CDR3 sequence (DNA): TGCAGTGCCAAGGGACAGGGTAATGAAAAACTGTTTTTT.

Many counts were recorded for this clonotype. V and J are TRBV12-3 or TRBV12-4 and TRBJ2-1, with TRBD1 identical over 8 bases. Trimming took 0 bases from V and 6 from J; bases not matched to a gene: 1. The CDR3 extends over 14 amino acids. For the CDR3, the DNA is TGTGCCAGCAGTTTAGCGACAGGGGCCAATGAGCAGTTCTTC. Protein sequence: CASSLATGANEQFF.